The source of this TCR beta chain is a study of Ad26.COV2.S vaccination and SARS-CoV-2 variants (dated by TCRdb to 2020 to 2023). About the full investigation: Vaccine-arm donors were drawn from COV1001, a multicentre, randomized, double-blind, placebo-controlled phase I-IIa trial of Ad26.COV2.S in healthy adults. Ad26.COV2.S was given intramuscularly at 5x10^10 or 1x10^11 viral particles, as a single shot or as two shots 56 days apart. The specificity and breadth of SARS-CoV-2-reactive T cell receptors after Ad26.COV2.S vaccination were assessed by TCRbeta repertoire sequencing. A total of 32 samples were included in the TCR-sequenced set, comprising around 19 Ad26.COV2.S vaccine recipients, 5 placebo recipients and 8 SARS-CoV-2 convalescent individuals. Participants in the trial were split at random into five groups of five each, receiving low-dose or high-dose Ad26.COV2.S once or twice, or else placebo on both occasions. Investigators remained blinded to trial group allocation during experiments and outcome assessment. Results and caveats for the whole study, not just this receptor: Substantial breadth of spike-specific CD8+ and CD4+ T cell responses was reported after vaccination. It was noted by the authors that total T cell responses may have been underestimated by the TCR breadth and depth analyses. Comparing responses between vaccine doses or regimens was not something the study was powered to do. Comparable non-spike TCR breadth was observed between vaccine and placebo recipients, consistent with only spike being contained in the vaccine. Compared with placebo recipients, Ad26.COV2.S recipients showed higher spike-specific TCR breadth (P = 0.0014).

A note on this clone: Its specific antigen is unknown. Nothing much larger sits one base from this clone, and base qualities are not available.

The junction shows trimming of 5 bases on V and 3 bases on J, plus 20 bases between the germline ends. CDR1 and CDR2, looked up from the germline V gene (reference sequence), are LGHDT and YNNKEL. The CDR3 runs 17 amino acids, cysteine and phenylalanine included. This entry keeps only the CDR3 DNA: 51 bases, framed from base 1. Per the publication, the treatment or condition label means: around 19 received Ad26.COV2.S at low or high dose, single or two shots; five or six received placebo; per-sample allocation not given. Repertoires of vaccine and placebo recipients were sequenced from samples collected on day 63 after the first injection. In Cohort 1b, around 23 adults aged 18-55 years were enrolled at a single site in Boston, USA, between 29 July and 7 August 2020. As a vaccine, Ad26.COV2.S was a replication-incompetent adenovirus type 26 vector that expressed a prefusion-stabilized SARS-CoV-2 spike protein derived from the original Wuhan strain.

The immunoSEQ Assay was used to sequence TCRbeta CDR3 regions. After extraction, genomic DNA underwent amplification by bias-controlled multiplex PCR, followed by high-throughput sequencing. The original pipeline was this. To quantify the absolute abundance of every unique TCRbeta CDR3 region, sequences were collapsed and filtered. Usable DNA was measured by amplifying reference genes present in all nucleated cells, and TCRbeta template counts were normalized to that usable DNA to estimate T cell fraction. Repertoire TCRs were annotated as SARS-CoV-2-specific when V gene, CDR3 amino acid sequence and J gene were exactly matched to a known reactive TCR set. The reference SARS-CoV-2 TCR set was derived from MIRA and filtered for enrichment in COVID-19-positive ImmuneCODE repertoires, a step that removed public or cross-reactive TCRs. Using the MIRA antigens, annotated TCRs were further analysed by specific ORF or by position within an ORF. Depth was the summed frequency of annotated unique rearrangements, while breadth was defined as annotated unique rearrangements over total unique productive rearrangements. Two-sided Wilcoxon rank-sum tests were used to compare TCR breadth between groups. Drawn from immuneACCESS, this table holds only the in-frame rearrangements with V and J called that TCRdb kept. Clones are partly lost; checked studies trace under half to an unresolved V gene and leave the rest unexplained. That table is the source of V, J and clone size, and D and trimming were worked out from the DNA. This sample gives 300,000 to 400,000 clones in total; 88% of them show up just once. The ten largest clonotypes hold 5.5% to 7% of the sample.

Recombination joined TRBV3-1 (or the pseudogene TRBV3-2) with TRBJ2-1; TRBD1 is perhaps the D gene, given 6 matching bases. This specimen consisted of peripheral blood, obtained in a trial of Ad26.COV2.S vaccine versus placebo. This TCR derives from a person aged 18-60 years who received the Ad26.COV2.S COVID-19 vaccine or a placebo. The CDR3 has the sequence CASSNPFVEGVYNEQFF. The sequenced DNA: TGTGCCAGCAGCAACCCCTTCGTAGAGGGGGTCTACAATGAGCAGTTCTTC.